Listed below are T cell receptor beta chains from one sample, sequenced in a study of CD8+CD57+ T cells in acquired aplastic anemia. Via MiXCR, TCRdb re-called the reads, giving one row per CDR3 protein. The sample holds under 500,000 distinct CDR3 sequences, under 40% seen once. Sequencing was performed on sorted CD4+, CD8+, or CD8+CD57+ T cells (not recorded which) from PBMCs. These receptors originate from a human donor with aplastic anemia. Both conserved end residues are part of each CDR3. The D gene is left open where the match is weak. The size entry is marked missing in some rows and otherwise reads once, few, many or a size class.

V: TRBV19
J: TRBJ2-3
D: .
size: .
CDR3: CASSDYVASTDTQYF
DNA: TGTGCCAGTAGTGATTACGTGGCTAGCACAGATACGCAGTATTTT

V: TRBV29-1
J: TRBJ1-1
D: .
size: .
CDR3: CSVRNRAEGEAFF
DNA: TGCAGTGTGAGGAACAGGGCGGAGGGTGAAGCTTTCTTT

V: TRBV5-4
J: TRBJ2-7
D: TRBD2
size: .
CDR3: CASSTRLAGGFEQYF
DNA: TGTGCCAGCAGCACCAGACTAGCGGGAGGGTTCGAGCAGTACTTC

V: TRBV20-1
J: TRBJ2-3
D: .
size: .
CDR3: CSARRVAADTQYF
DNA: TGCAGTGCTAGAAGGGTGGCAGCAGATACGCAGTATTTT

V: TRBV25-1
J: TRBJ1-2
D: .
size: .
CDR3: CASSAATGIDGYTF
DNA: TGTGCCAGCAGTGCCGCGACTGGGATTGATGGCTACACCTTC

V: TRBV20-1
J: TRBJ2-7
D: .
size: many
CDR3: CSASIGEATGEQYF
DNA: TGCAGTGCTTCCATCGGTGAGGCTACGGGCGAGCAGTACTTC

V: TRBV19
J: TRBJ2-3
D: .
size: many
CDR3: CATTPQSGTDTQYF
DNA: TGTGCCACCACCCCTCAGAGTGGCACAGATACGCAGTATTTT

V: TRBV25-1
J: TRBJ2-3
D: TRBD2
size: .
CDR3: CASSHPGLAGVTDTQYF
DNA: TGTGCCAGCAGCCACCCGGGACTAGCGGGAGTCACAGATACGCAGTATTTT

V: TRBV6-1
J: TRBJ1-2
D: .
size: .
CDR3: CASTPPGTLYGYTF
DNA: TGTGCCAGCACTCCCCCCGGGACCCTCTATGGCTACACCTTC

V: TRBV19
J: TRBJ1-1
D: .
size: many
CDR3: CASSGFASPNTEAFF
DNA: TGTGCCAGTAGTGGCTTTGCGTCCCCGAACACTGAAGCTTTCTTT

V: TRBV11-2
J: TRBJ2-7
D: .
size: many
CDR3: CASSSVRGTYEQYF
DNA: TGTGCCAGCAGCTCGGTCAGAGGAACCTACGAGCAGTACTTC

V: TRBV24-1
J: TRBJ2-6
D: .
size: .
CDR3: CATSEGYSGANVLTF
DNA: TGTGCCACCAGTGAGGGATACTCTGGAGCCAACGTCCTGACTTTC

V: TRBV4-1
J: TRBJ1-1
D: .
size: few
CDR3: CASSQGPLGDTEAFF
DNA: TGCGCCAGCAGCCAAGGGCCCCTCGGGGACACTGAAGCTTTCTTT

V: TRBV4-2
J: TRBJ1-2
D: .
size: many
CDR3: CASSPREGSYGYTF
DNA: TGTGCCAGCAGCCCGAGAGAGGGGAGCTATGGCTACACCTTC

V: TRBV6-1
J: TRBJ2-5
D: .
size: few
CDR3: CASSRRVAQETQYF
DNA: TGTGCCAGCAGTAGACGCGTAGCACAAGAGACCCAGTACTTC

V: TRBV5-1
J: TRBJ1-3
D: TRBD1
size: many
CDR3: CASSWDRGDTIYF
DNA: TGCGCCAGCAGCTGGGACAGGGGAGACACCATATATTTT

V: TRBV20-1
J: TRBJ1-2
D: .
size: many
CDR3: CSAANYGYTF
DNA: TGCAGTGCCGCCAACTATGGCTACACCTTC

V: TRBV14
J: TRBJ2-7
D: .
size: many
CDR3: CASSPGLTSYEQYF
DNA: TGTGCCAGCAGCCCGGGACTGACTTCCTACGAGCAGTACTTC

V: TRBV9
J: TRBJ2-5
D: .
size: .
CDR3: CASSVGRDSETQYF
DNA: TGTGCCAGCAGCGTAGGCCGGGACTCGGAGACCCAGTACTTC

V: TRBV19
J: TRBJ2-3
D: .
size: many
CDR3: CASARRSLDTQYF
DNA: TGTGCCAGCGCAAGGAGATCTCTAGATACGCAGTATTTT

V: TRBV24-1
J: TRBJ2-1
D: TRBD2
size: .
CDR3: CATSGGGTSRNNEQFF
DNA: TGTGCCACCAGTGGGGGTGGGACTAGTCGGAACAATGAGCAGTTCTTC

V: TRBV11-2
J: TRBJ1-1
D: TRBD1
size: .
CDR3: CASSRTGTGYMNTEAFF
DNA: TGTGCCAGCAGCCGAACCGGGACAGGATATATGAACACTGAAGCTTTCTTT

V: TRBV15
J: TRBJ2-5
D: TRBD2
size: many
CDR3: CATSRASGGETQYF
DNA: TGTGCCACCAGCAGAGCTAGCGGGGGAGAGACCCAGTACTTC

V: TRBV14
J: TRBJ1-2
D: .
size: many
CDR3: CATSRIGGYTF
DNA: TGTGCCACTTCTCGTATCGGTGGCTACACCTTC

V: TRBV15
J: TRBJ2-1
D: .
size: .
CDR3: CATSNKFLRHNEQFF
DNA: TGTGCCACCAGCAATAAGTTTCTTCGGCACAATGAGCAGTTCTTC

V: TRBV7-9
J: TRBJ2-2
D: .
size: .
CDR3: CASSHKWELFF
DNA: TGTGCCAGCAGCCATAAGTGGGAGCTGTTTTTT

V: TRBV6-2/TRBV6-3
J: TRBJ1-6
D: TRBD1
size: few
CDR3: CASSYQAGRGLYNSPLHF
DNA: TGTGCCAGCAGTTACCAAGCAGGAAGGGGGCTCTATAATTCACCCCTCCACTTT

V: TRBV25-1
J: TRBJ2-1
D: .
size: many
CDR3: CASSPTGGTRNEQFF
DNA: TGTGCCAGCAGCCCCACCGGAGGGACGAGGAATGAGCAGTTCTTC

V: TRBV29-1
J: TRBJ1-3
D: .
size: many
CDR3: CSVGTGTGNTIYF
DNA: TGCAGCGTTGGAACAGGGACTGGAAACACCATATATTTT

V: TRBV10-3
J: TRBJ2-5
D: TRBD2
size: few
CDR3: CAISELAGGGQETQYF
DNA: TGTGCCATCAGTGAACTAGCGGGGGGGGGCCAAGAGACCCAGTACTTC

V: TRBV4-2
J: TRBJ2-7
D: .
size: many
CDR3: CASSQGDGEQYF
DNA: TGTGCCAGCAGCCAAGGCGACGGCGAGCAGTACTTC

V: TRBV2
J: TRBJ2-3
D: .
size: many
CDR3: CASSDMSAADTQYF
DNA: TGTGCCAGCAGTGATATGTCGGCGGCAGATACGCAGTATTTT

V: TRBV5-1
J: TRBJ2-7
D: .
size: .
CDR3: CASSQEARRAYEQYF
DNA: TGCGCCAGCAGCCAAGAAGCACGGAGAGCCTACGAGCAGTACTTC

V: TRBV7-9
J: TRBJ2-3
D: .
size: .
CDR3: CASSLANTRDTQYF
DNA: TGTGCCAGCAGCTTAGCGAATACGAGAGATACGCAGTATTTT

V: TRBV19
J: TRBJ2-7
D: .
size: .
CDR3: CASSFRNAASYEQYF
DNA: TGTGCCAGTAGTTTTAGGAACGCAGCGTCCTACGAGCAGTACTTC

V: TRBV6-1
J: TRBJ1-2
D: .
size: .
CDR3: CASSGYQGSRTYGYTF
DNA: TGTGCCAGCAGTGGCTACCAGGGAAGCCGTACCTATGGCTACACCTTC

V: TRBV2
J: TRBJ2-5
D: .
size: few
CDR3: CASRDPGGHQETQCF
DNA: TGTGCCAGCAGGGACCCCGGGGGCCACCAAGAGACCCAGTGCTTC

V: TRBV9
J: TRBJ2-1
D: TRBD2
size: many
CDR3: CASDTSGENNEQFF
DNA: TGTGCCAGCGACACTAGCGGAGAAAACAATGAGCAGTTCTTC

V: TRBV5-1
J: TRBJ2-5
D: .
size: .
CDR3: CASSLVGGLGETQYF
DNA: TGCGCCAGCAGCTTGGTTGGGGGCTTGGGAGAGACCCAGTACTTC

V: TRBV19
J: TRBJ1-6
D: TRBD1
size: many
CDR3: CASTNRGTNSPLHF
DNA: TGTGCCAGTACGAACAGGGGGACAAATTCACCCCTCCACTTT

V: TRBV5-5
J: TRBJ2-3
D: .
size: .
CDR3: CASSLGIDADTQYF
DNA: TGTGCCAGCAGCTTGGGAATCGACGCAGATACGCAGTATTTT

V: TRBV29-1
J: TRBJ1-1
D: .
size: many
CDR3: CSVGAGNPEAFF
DNA: TGCAGCGTGGGCGCGGGAAATCCTGAAGCTTTCTTT

V: TRBV6-5
J: TRBJ2-7
D: .
size: .
CDR3: CASSSPGRSGYEQYF
DNA: TGTGCCAGCAGTTCCCCTGGCAGGAGCGGGTACGAGCAGTACTTC

V: TRBV2
J: TRBJ2-1
D: TRBD1
size: .
CDR3: CASSPQGPYNEQFF
DNA: TGTGCCAGCAGCCCACAGGGGCCCTACAATGAGCAGTTCTTC

V: TRBV9
J: TRBJ2-7
D: .
size: few
CDR3: CASNPGGSYEQYF
DNA: TGTGCCAGCAATCCGGGCGGCTCCTACGAGCAGTACTTC

V: TRBV4-1
J: TRBJ1-6
D: TRBD1
size: many
CDR3: CASSQDPGTGDNSPLHF
DNA: TGCGCCAGCAGCCAAGATCCTGGGACAGGGGATAATTCACCCCTCCACTTT

V: TRBV9
J: TRBJ2-1
D: .
size: .
CDR3: CASRDTYNEQFF
DNA: TGTGCCAGCAGGGATACCTACAATGAGCAGTTCTTC

V: TRBV9
J: TRBJ2-7
D: TRBD2
size: few
CDR3: CASSVSGTSGAYEQYF
DNA: TGTGCCAGCAGCGTTTCTGGGACTAGCGGCGCTTACGAGCAGTACTTC

V: TRBV10-3
J: TRBJ1-1
D: .
size: many
CDR3: CAISELSENTEAFF
DNA: TGTGCCATCAGTGAGCTTTCAGAGAACACTGAAGCTTTCTTT